A single sample gave rise to the 13 T cell receptor beta chains below, sequenced in a study of blood T cell repertoires in COVID-19. Assay: immunoSEQ multiplex PCR; the TCRdb copy retains only in-frame clones and omits some. This sample has 200,000 to 250,000 clones, with approximately 86% found just once. The sample was PBMCs or T cells enriched from blood (not recorded which). The receptor set was obtained from a woman aged 25 to 39 who had been exposed to COVID-19.

This sequence joins TRBV11-2 and TRBJ2-1; the match to TRBD2 covers 10 bases. The CDR3 spans 19 residues. The V and J ends lost 0 bases and 0 bases, in that order; junction bases with no gene match: 8. Germline V gene lookup returns CDR1 SGHAT and CDR2 FQNNGV. CDR3 in DNA: TGTGCCAGCAGCTTAGAATCGGGGAGACTAGCGGGCTCCTACAATGAGCAGTTCTTC. The encoded protein is CASSLESGRLAGSYNEQFF.

The chain couples TRBV28 to TRBJ1-3; tentatively, D is TRBD1 (5 bases). Germline V CDR1 and CDR2: MDHEN, SYDVKM. V was pared by 5 bases and J by 3 bases, with 11 bases between. The CDR3 runs 14 residues. The DNA of the CDR3 is TGTGCCAGCAGTACGGGAGGGGTTGGAAACACCATATATTTT. Translation gives CASSTGGVGNTIYF.

This chain links TRBV5-1 with TRBJ2-2; weak D call: TRBD1 (6 bases). Germline assignment: CDR1 SGHRS and CDR2 YFSETQ. CDR3 length: 16 residues. Trimming cost V 2 bases and J 2 bases, with 13 bases left between them. This chain's CDR3 is CASSFTGQANTGELFF. The CDR3 bases are TGCGCCAGCAGCTTCACGGGACAAGCAAACACCGGGGAGCTGTTTTTT.

J is TRBJ1-6 and V is TRBV19, with TRBD1 identical over 9 bases. The V gene end was trimmed by 6 bases and the J gene end by 8 bases; junction bases not matched to a gene: 11. The length of the CDR3 is 16 residues. Germline values: CDR1 LNHDA, CDR2 SQIVND (reference sequence). In DNA form, the CDR3 reads TGTGCCAGTAGGAATGACAGGGGGAGTAGGGATTCACCCCTCCACTTT. Its translation: CASRNDRGSRDSPLHF. Complete variable domain (other parts from reference TRBV19 and TRBJ1-6): DGGITQSPKYLFRKEGQNVTLSCEQNLNHDAMYWYRQDPGQGLRLIYYSQIVNDFQKGDIAEGYSVSREKKESFPLTVTSAQKNPTAFYLCASRNDRGSRDSPLHFGNGTRLTVT.

V and J are TRBV29-1 and TRBJ2-1, with D possibly matching TRBD2 (6 bases). Trimming took off 6 bases at V and 3 bases at J, with 18 bases between the two ends. CDR1 is SQVTM, CDR2 ANQGSEA, per germline. This CDR3 comprises 15 residues. The CDR3 nucleotides are TGCAGCGTCGCCCCTCTAGCGCAGATCTACAATGAGCAGTTCTTC. Protein product: CSVAPLAQIYNEQFF.

The chain combines TRBV6-5 with TRBJ1-4, with 8 bases lining up with TRBD1. The CDR3 covers 13 residues. The J segment lost 11 bases and the V segment lost 2 bases, leaving 4 bases of the junction unmatched. CDR1 and CDR2 (germline): MNHEY, SVGAGI. The CDR3 here is CASSYTSGGKLFF. DNA of the CDR3: TGTGCCAGCAGTTACACCTCAGGGGGCAAACTGTTTTTT.

A few counts support this clone. This chain joins TRBV19 and TRBJ2-1; 10 nucleotides line up with TRBD2. This CDR3 is 16 amino acids long. The V gene's germline CDR1 is LNHDA and CDR2 SQIVND (reference sequence). V dropped 5 bases and J dropped 3; count of bases not matched to a gene: 7. CDR3 nucleotide sequence: TGTGCCAGTAGTCAGCTAGCGGGGGCCATCTACAATGAGCAGTTCTTC. Its protein is CASSQLAGAIYNEQFF. Complete variable domain (other parts from reference TRBV19 and TRBJ2-1): DGGITQSPKYLFRKEGQNVTLSCEQNLNHDAMYWYRQDPGQGLRLIYYSQIVNDFQKGDIAEGYSVSREKKESFPLTVTSAQKNPTAFYLCASSQLAGAIYNEQFFGPGTRLTVL.

The chain joins TRBV11-2 to TRBJ2-7, with D possibly TRBD2 on 5 matching bases. The V end was cut by 0 bases, the J end by 3 bases, with 9 bases between. Germline assignment: CDR1 SGHAT and CDR2 FQNNGV. This CDR3 has 14 residues. The CDR3 DNA reads as TGTGCCAGCAGCTTAGATCGGGGAAACTACGAGCAGTACTTC. It is translated as CASSLDRGNYEQYF.

The CDR3 protein is CASSLELDQPQHF. CDR3 bases: TGTGCCAGCAGCTTAGAACTAGACCAGCCCCAGCATTTT. The chain combines TRBV11-3 with TRBJ1-5; D unclear. Trimming removed 0 bases from V and 7 bases from J, with 7 bases in between. The CDR3 length is 13 residues. Germline loops: CDR1 SGHNT, CDR2 YENEEA.

The chain couples TRBV18 to TRBJ2-6; D possibly corresponds to TRBD2 (5 bases). The CDR3 is made up of 14 amino acids. CDR1 KGHSH and CDR2 LQKENI come from the germline V gene. Trimming removed 3 bases at V and 5 bases at J, with 8 bases between. The CDR3 DNA reads as TGTGCCAGCTCACCCGAGGGCTGGGCCAACGTCCTGACTTTC. Amino acid sequence: CASSPEGWANVLTF.

The CDR3 sequence is CATSLGGDYGYTF. The CDR3 DNA reads TGTGCCACCTCCCTTGGGGGGGACTATGGCTACACCTTC. The V call is TRBV25-1, the J call TRBJ1-2; a possible D gene is TRBD1 (5 bases). Per germline, CDR1 MGHDK and CDR2 SYGVNS. The V gene lost 10 bases and the J gene lost 3 bases, with 15 bases spanning the gap. This CDR3 contains 13 residues.

CDR3 sequence (DNA): TGTGCCAGCAGCCCCCCTCCGGGACAGGGAGGAGGTGAGCAGTTCTTC. Translation gives CASSPPPGQGGGEQFF. This chain joins TRBV3-1 (or the pseudogene TRBV3-2) and TRBJ2-1; TRBD1 agrees at 9 bases. The ends lost 4 bases at V and 9 bases at J; junction bases unmatched: 13. The CDR3 is 16 residues long. Germline V gene data show CDR1 as LGHDT and CDR2 as YNNKEL (reference sequence).

In this sample, this clone turned up a few times. V usage is TRBV30 and J usage is TRBJ1-5; D gene ambiguous. Trimming took off 0 bases at V and 7 bases at J, with 10 bases between the two ends. CDR1 and CDR2 from the germline V gene are GTSNPN and SVGIG (reference sequence). This CDR3 has 13 residues. The CDR3 spells CAWSVSESQPQHF. The CDR3 bases are TGTGCCTGGAGTGTATCGGAGTCCCAGCCCCAGCATTTT. Full variable domain (outside the CDR3, taken from reference TRBV30 and TRBJ1-5): SQTIHQWPATLVQPVGSPLSLECTVEGTSNPNLYWYRQAAGRGLQLLFYSVGIGQISSEVPQNLSASRPQDRQFILSSKKLLLSDSGFYLCAWSVSESQPQHFGDGTRLSIL.